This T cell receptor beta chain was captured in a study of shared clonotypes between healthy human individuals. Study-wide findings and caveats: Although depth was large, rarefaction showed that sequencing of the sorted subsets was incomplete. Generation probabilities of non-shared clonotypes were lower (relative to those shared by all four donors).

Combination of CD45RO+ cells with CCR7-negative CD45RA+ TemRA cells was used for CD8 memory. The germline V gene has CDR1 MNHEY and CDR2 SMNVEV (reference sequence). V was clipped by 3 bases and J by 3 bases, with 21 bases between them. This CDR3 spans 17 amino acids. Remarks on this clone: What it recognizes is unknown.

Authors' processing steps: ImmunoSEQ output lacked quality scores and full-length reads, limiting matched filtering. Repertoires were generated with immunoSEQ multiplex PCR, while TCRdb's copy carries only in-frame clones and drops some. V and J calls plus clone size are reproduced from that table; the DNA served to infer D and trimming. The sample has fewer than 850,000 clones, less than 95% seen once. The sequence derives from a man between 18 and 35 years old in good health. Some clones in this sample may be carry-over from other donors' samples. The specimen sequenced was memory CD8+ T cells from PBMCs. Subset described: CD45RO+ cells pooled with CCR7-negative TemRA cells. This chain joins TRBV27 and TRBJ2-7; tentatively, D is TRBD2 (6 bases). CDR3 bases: TGTGCCAGCAGTTTTACCCCTACTCGGGACTTCCACTACGAGCAGTACTTC. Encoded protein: CASSFTPTRDFHYEQYF.